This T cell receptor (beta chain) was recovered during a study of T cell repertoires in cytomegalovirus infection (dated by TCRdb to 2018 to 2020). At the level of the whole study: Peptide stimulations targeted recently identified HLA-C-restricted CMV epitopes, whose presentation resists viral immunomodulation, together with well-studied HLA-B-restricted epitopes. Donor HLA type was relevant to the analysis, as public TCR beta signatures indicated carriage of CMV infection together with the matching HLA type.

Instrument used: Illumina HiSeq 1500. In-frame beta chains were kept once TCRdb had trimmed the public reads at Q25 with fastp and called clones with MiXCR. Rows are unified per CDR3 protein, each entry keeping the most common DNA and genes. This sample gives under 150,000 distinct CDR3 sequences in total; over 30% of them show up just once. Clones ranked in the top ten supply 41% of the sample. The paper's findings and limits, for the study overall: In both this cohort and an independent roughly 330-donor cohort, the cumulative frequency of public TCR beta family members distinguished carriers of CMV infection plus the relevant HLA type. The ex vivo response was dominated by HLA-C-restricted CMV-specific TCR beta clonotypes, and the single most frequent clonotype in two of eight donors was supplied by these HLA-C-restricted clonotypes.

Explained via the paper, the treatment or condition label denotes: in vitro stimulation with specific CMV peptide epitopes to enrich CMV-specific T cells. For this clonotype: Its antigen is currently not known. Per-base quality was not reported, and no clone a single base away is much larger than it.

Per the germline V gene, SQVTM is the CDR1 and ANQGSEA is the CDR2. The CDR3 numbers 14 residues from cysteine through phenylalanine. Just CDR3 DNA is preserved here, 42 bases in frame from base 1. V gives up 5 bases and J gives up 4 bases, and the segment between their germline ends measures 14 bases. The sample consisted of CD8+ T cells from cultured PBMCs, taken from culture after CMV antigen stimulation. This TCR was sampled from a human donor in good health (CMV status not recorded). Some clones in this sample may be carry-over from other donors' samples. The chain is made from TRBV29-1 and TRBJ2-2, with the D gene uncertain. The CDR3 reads CSVRFERATGELFF. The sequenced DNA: TGCAGCGTTAGGTTCGAGAGAGCCACCGGGGAGCTGTTTTTT.